Listed here are 15 T cell receptor beta chains from one sample, sequenced in a study of blood T cell repertoires in COVID-19. Repertoires were generated with immunoSEQ multiplex PCR, while TCRdb's copy carries only in-frame clones and drops some. The table shows 96,000 or so clones, with 85% to 90% occurring only once. The sequencing sample was made of peripheral blood. These receptors all stem from a human donor with COVID-19, enrolled during active disease. The donor label of this sample is uncertain.

The chain combines TRBV5-6 with TRBJ1-1, with D possibly being TRBD1 (6 bases). The germline V gene has CDR1 SGHDT and CDR2 YYEEEE. CDR3 size: 15 residues. Trimming removed 1 base at V and 1 base at J, with 11 bases between. CDR3 sequence: CASSLFRTANTEAFF. CDR3 DNA: TGTGCCAGCAGCTTGTTCCGGACAGCGAACACTGAAGCTTTCTTT.

The chain links TRBV10-2 to TRBJ1-1; 12 positions agree with TRBD1. Unmatched junction bases numbered 7, after V lost 6 bases and J lost 5 bases. This CDR3 region has 15 residues. The germline V gene has CDR1 WSHSY and CDR2 SAAADI. The CDR3 loop reads CASRPGQGARTEAFF. DNA for the CDR3: TGCGCCAGCAGACCGGGACAGGGGGCGCGTACTGAAGCTTTCTTT.

The CDR3 reads CASSLDRRAAGRSYEQYF. The CDR3 DNA is TGTGCCAGCAGCTTAGACCGGCGGGCAGCGGGACGCTCCTACGAGCAGTACTTC. This chain uses TRBV11-3 with TRBJ2-7; 7 nucleotides align to TRBD2. V was clipped by 0 bases and J by 0 bases; unmatched bases: 11. Germline lookup yields CDR1 SGHNT and CDR2 YENEEA. The CDR3 consists of 18 residues.

This clone has only one observation. The chain carries TRBV12-5 and TRBJ1-2, with D unclear. The V gene lost 5 bases and the J gene lost 1 base, with 11 bases spanning the gap. The germline V gene has CDR1 LGHNT and CDR2 FRNRAP. There are 14 residues in the CDR3. Here the CDR3 reads CASGPLSFNYGYTF. In nucleotides, the CDR3 is TGTGCTAGTGGTCCTCTAAGCTTTAACTATGGCTACACCTTC. Full variable domain (remainder filled in from reference TRBV12-5 and TRBJ1-2): DARVTQTPRHKVTEMGQEVTMRCQPILGHNTVFWYRQTMMQGLELLAYFRNRAPLDDSGMPKDRFSAEMPDATLATLKIQPSEPRDSAVYFCASGPLSFNYGYTFGSGTRLTVV.

The chain couples TRBV5-4 to TRBJ2-7, with 15 bases aligning to TRBD2. This CDR3 spans 15 amino acids. CDR1 and CDR2 from the germline V gene are SGHNT and YYREEE (reference sequence). V shed 4 bases and J 7 bases; nucleotides not matched to a gene: 6. This chain's CDR3 is CASSPGTSGGWEQYF. The CDR3 nucleotides are TGTGCCAGCAGCCCCGGGACTAGCGGGGGGTGGGAGCAGTACTTC.

The chain has TRBV5-1 and TRBJ2-1, with D tentatively TRBD1 (5 bases). Trimming pared 7 bases from V and 3 bases from J, leaving 8 bases between. Per the germline V gene, CDR1 is SGHRS and CDR2 is YFSETQ. The CDR3 has 12 amino acids. CDR3 amino acids: CASHQGYNEQFF. CDR3 in DNA: TGCGCCAGCCATCAGGGCTACAATGAGCAGTTCTTC.

This clone was seen a handful of times. The chain couples TRBV2 to TRBJ2-2; the D is unclear. The CDR3 sequence is 13 residues long. The germline CDR1 and CDR2 sequences are SNHLY and FYNNEI. Trimming took off 7 bases at V and 6 bases at J, with 12 bases between the two ends. The CDR3 protein is CASTEDRPGELFF. The DNA for the CDR3 is TGTGCCAGCACCGAGGATCGGCCCGGGGAGCTGTTTTTT. Filled out from reference TRBV2 and TRBJ2-2, the complete variable domain reads EPEVTQTPSHQVTQMGQEVILRCVPISNHLYFYWYRQILGQKVEFLVSFYNNEISEKSEIFDDQFSVERPDGSNFTLKIRSTKLEDSAMYFCASTEDRPGELFFGEGSRLTVL.

The V call is TRBV5-6, the J call TRBJ2-7, with D possibly TRBD1 on 6 matching bases. The CDR3 extends over 16 amino acids. CDR1 and CDR2 (germline): SGHDT, YYEEEE. Trimming removed 0 bases at V and 0 bases at J, with 13 bases between. Written as DNA, the CDR3 is TGTGCCAGCAGCTTGGAGATCGCAGGGGACTCCTACGAGCAGTACTTC. Translated, it gives CASSLEIAGDSYEQYF. Combining the CDR3 with reference TRBV5-6 and TRBJ2-7 gives the whole variable domain DAGVTQSPTHLIKTRGQQVTLRCSPKSGHDTVSWYQQALGQGPQFIFQYYEEEERQRGNFPDRFSGHQFPNYSSELNVNALLLGDSALYLCASSLEIAGDSYEQYFGPGTRLTVT.

The chain employs TRBV5-1 and TRBJ1-1, with no clear D. V shed 0 bases and J shed 7 bases, with 16 bases lying between them. Germline V gene data show CDR1 as SGHRS and CDR2 as YFSETQ. This CDR3 comprises 15 residues. CDR3 DNA: TGCGCCAGCAGCTTGGACCCCTGGGCAGTAGATGAAGCTTTCTTT. It encodes CASSLDPWAVDEAFF.

The rearrangement links TRBV4-2 to TRBJ1-1; TRBD1 is a possible D gene (5 bases). The CDR3 extends over 12 amino acids. Germline-derived CDR1 and CDR2 are LGHNA and YNFKEQ. V was cut by 6 bases and J by 10 bases, with 15 bases left in between. In DNA, the CDR3 is TGTGCCAGCAGTCCCGACAGAGTGGGAGCTTTCTTT. It specifies CASSPDRVGAFF.

The rearrangement links TRBV5-1 to TRBJ1-2; 7 positions match TRBD1. CDR3 length: 15 amino acids. Germline V gene sequence: CDR1 SGHRS, CDR2 YFSETQ. The J segment lost 4 bases and the V segment lost 3 bases, leaving 9 bases of the junction unmatched. CDR3 amino acids: CASSWTHRGLYGYTF. The CDR3 nucleotides are TGCGCCAGCAGCTGGACCCACAGGGGCCTCTATGGCTACACCTTC.

The chain carries TRBV19 and TRBJ1-2, with D uncertain. Trimming shortened V by 6 bases and J by 4 bases, and 9 bases separated the two germline ends. The CDR3 is 12 amino acids. Germline assignment: CDR1 LNHDA and CDR2 SQIVND (reference sequence). The CDR3 region is CASSRWAYGYTF. The CDR3 bases are TGTGCCAGTAGCCGTTGGGCCTATGGCTACACCTTC.

V gene TRBV11-3 combines with J gene TRBJ2-1, with D unresolved. With 5 bases removed from V and 7 bases from J, the gap between germline ends came to 12 bases. The CDR3 totals 13 residues. Germline V gene sequence: CDR1 SGHNT, CDR2 YENEEA. This chain's CDR3 is CASSRSRRNEQFF. The CDR3 DNA sequence: TGTGCCAGCAGCCGCTCCCGTCGGAATGAGCAGTTCTTC. Drawing the rest from reference TRBV11-3 and TRBJ2-1, the complete variable domain is EAGVVQSPRYKIIEKKQPVAFWCNPISGHNTLYWYLQNLGQGPELLIRYENEEAVDDSQLPKDRFSAERLKGVDSTLKIQPAELGDSAVYLCASSRSRRNEQFFGPGTRLTVL.

V usage is TRBV4-1 and J usage is TRBJ2-1, with 9 bases identical to TRBD2. Trimming took 1 base from V and 1 from J; bases not matched to a gene: 14. Germline CDR1 MGHRA, CDR2 YSYEKL. This CDR3 spans 20 amino acids. CDR3 bases: TGCGCCAGCAGCCAAGCACTGGGGCTAGCGGGGAGTCGGTCCTACAATGAGCAGTTCTTC. Translating it yields CASSQALGLAGSRSYNEQFF.

This clone has a handful of counts. The chain is built from TRBV20-1 and TRBJ1-5; D may be TRBD1 (5 bases). CDR3 length equals 13 residues. Trimming took 3 bases from V and 6 from J, leaving 12 bases between them. CDR1 and CDR2 (germline): DFQATT, SNEGSKA (reference sequence). The CDR3 sequence is CSASAGFRQPQHF. The CDR3 region has the DNA TGCAGTGCTAGTGCAGGGTTCCGTCAGCCCCAGCATTTT.